The following is a T cell receptor (beta chain) sequence with its context. The protocol was immunoSEQ multiplex PCR, while the TCRdb copy is restricted to in-frame clones and leaves out a portion. This sample has under 250,000 clones; 75% to 85% occur once, and the top ten carry around 5.5%. Germline CDR1 is MNHEY and CDR2 is SVGAGI. J gave up 5 bases and V 8 bases, and 9 bases lay outside the gene matches. The CDR3 contains 14 residues. The record originates from a study of blood T cell repertoires in COVID-19. The sequence came from a human donor in a cohort sampled during active COVID-19. Input material: peripheral blood. The chain joins TRBV6-5 to TRBJ2-1, with 7 bases that match TRBD2. CDR3 amino acids: CASGHRTSDNEQFF. CDR3 sequence (DNA): TGTGCCAGCGGTCATAGGACTAGTGACAATGAGCAGTTCTTC.